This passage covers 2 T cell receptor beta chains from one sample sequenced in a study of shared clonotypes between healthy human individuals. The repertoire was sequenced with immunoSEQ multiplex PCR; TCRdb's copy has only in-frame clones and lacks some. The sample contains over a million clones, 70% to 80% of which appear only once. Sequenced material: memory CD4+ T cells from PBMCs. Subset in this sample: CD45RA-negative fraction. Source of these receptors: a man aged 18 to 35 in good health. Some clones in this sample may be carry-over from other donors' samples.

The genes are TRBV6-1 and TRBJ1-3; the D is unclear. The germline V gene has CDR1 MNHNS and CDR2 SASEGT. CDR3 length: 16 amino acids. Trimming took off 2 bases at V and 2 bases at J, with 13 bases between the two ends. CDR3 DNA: TGTGCCAGCAGTGAATTATATCGGGTAACTGGAAACACCATATATTTT. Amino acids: CASSELYRVTGNTIYF.

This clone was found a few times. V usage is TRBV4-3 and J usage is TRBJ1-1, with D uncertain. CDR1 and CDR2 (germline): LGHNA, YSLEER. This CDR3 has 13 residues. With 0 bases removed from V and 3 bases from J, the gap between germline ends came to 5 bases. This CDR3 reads CASSQDRDTEAFF. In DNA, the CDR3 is TGCGCCAGCAGCCAAGATAGGGACACTGAAGCTTTCTTT.